Below are 21 T cell receptor beta chains sequenced from a single sample in a study of T cells in Graves' hyperthyroidism and ophthalmopathy. Amplification yielded TCR beta CDR3 regions, with RNA transcripts as the source. Primed by the HTBI set, a first-round RT-PCR was run on the TCR CDR3. One entry per CDR3 protein results from TCRdb running MiXCR on the multiplex PCR reads. The sample includes 200,000 to 300,000 distinct CDR3 sequences, approximately 24% of them seen just once. The sample taken for sequencing was blood. Every receptor here comes from a woman aged 40 to 55 with Graves' ophthalmopathy.

In its sample, this clonotype was seen many times. V is TRBV7-2 and J is TRBJ2-7; TRBD1 matches 8 bases. The CDR3 totals 14 residues. Germline V lookup: CDR1 SGHTA, CDR2 FQGNSA. V dropped 5 bases and J dropped 0; count of bases not matched to a gene: 3. The CDR3 DNA reads as TGTGCCAGCAGCCCGGGACAGGTCTCCTACGAGCAGTACTTC. Amino acids: CASSPGQVSYEQYF.

Comment on this clonotype: Its ends do not fully match the called genes, so a read error is possible. The V gene is TRBV20-1, the J gene TRBJ2-5; either TRBD1 or TRBD2 may fit D (6 bases each). Germline lookup yields CDR1 DFQATT and CDR2 SNEGSKA (reference sequence). This CDR3 has 14 amino acids. In DNA form, the CDR3 reads TGCAGTGCTACCGCGGTGGGGGGCCAACAGACCCAGTACTTC. Encoded protein: CSATAVGGQQTQYF.

This clonotype was recorded many times. The chain joins TRBV6-5 to TRBJ1-5; D not certain. This CDR3 comprises 13 residues. Trimming took off 7 bases at V and 5 bases at J, with 12 bases between the two ends. Germline V CDR1 and CDR2: MNHEY, SVGAGI. Here the CDR3 DNA reads TGTGCCAGCAAGGCACTCCCGGATCAGCCCCAGCATTTT. Its protein is CASKALPDQPQHF.

In its sample, this clonotype was seen many times. V is TRBV24-1 and J is TRBJ1-5; D is unresolved. Germline lookup yields CDR1 KGHDR and CDR2 SFDVKD. V was clipped by 6 bases and J by 0 bases, with 5 bases between them. This CDR3 has 13 amino acids. CDR3 residues: CATSHSSNQPQHF. Written as DNA, the CDR3 is TGTGCCACCAGTCACAGTAGCAATCAGCCCCAGCATTTT.

V and J are TRBV6-1 and TRBJ2-2, with D possibly called TRBD1 or TRBD2 (6 bases each). Trimming shortened V by 0 bases and J by 7 bases, and 12 bases separated the two germline ends. This CDR3 is built from 15 residues. Per germline, CDR1 MNHNS and CDR2 SASEGT. The CDR3 nucleotides read TGTGCCAGCAGTGAAGCGACGGGGGCGGGCGGGGAGCTGTTTTTT. Translated, it gives CASSEATGAGGELFF.

This clonotype showed up many times. The chain joins TRBV29-1 to TRBJ2-7; the D gene is possibly TRBD1 (5 bases). CDR3 length: 14 amino acids. The germline V gene encodes CDR1 SQVTM and CDR2 ANQGSEA. V lost 6 bases, J lost 0 bases, and 15 bases lay in between. The CDR3 sequence is CSVPRQFSSYEQYF. In DNA form, the CDR3 reads TGCAGCGTACCCAGACAGTTTTCCTCCTACGAGCAGTACTTC.

This clonotype was seen repeatedly, ten times or more. The V and J genes are TRBV27 and TRBJ2-5; D call uncertain. V dropped 4 bases and J dropped 5 bases, with 11 bases sitting between them. This CDR3 contains 13 residues. From germline, CDR1 is MNHEY and CDR2 SMNVEV (reference sequence). Here the CDR3 DNA reads TGTGCCAGCAGTTCCGGGCCCTGGGAGACCCAGTACTTC. It codes for CASSSGPWETQYF.

In this sample, this clonotype turned up many times. DNA of the CDR3: TGTGCCAGCAGTCAAACCAGGGACACGAACTATGGCTACACCTTC. Residues: CASSQTRDTNYGYTF. The chain recombines TRBV7-2 with TRBJ1-2; the D gene is possibly TRBD1 (6 bases). Between the trimmed V and J ends, which lost 6 bases and 2 bases, there was a span of 16 bases. This CDR3 is built from 15 residues. Germline V gene sequence: CDR1 SGHTA, CDR2 FQGNSA.

The genes are TRBV11-2 and TRBJ1-5; D might be TRBD1 (5 bases). CDR1 and CDR2 from the germline V gene are SGHAT and FQNNGV. This CDR3 has 14 amino acids. Deletions cut 0 bases from V and 9 bases from J, with 12 bases between. The CDR3 region is CASSLEGDPTPQHF. CDR3 sequence (DNA): TGTGCCAGCAGCTTAGAAGGGGACCCTACGCCCCAGCATTTT.

The rearrangement joins TRBV24-1 to TRBJ2-7; 9 bases fit TRBD1. There are 15 residues in the CDR3. The ends lost 11 bases at V and 6 bases at J; junction bases unmatched: 16. CDR1 and CDR2 (germline): KGHDR, SFDVKD. CDR3 residues: CARTIDRGAHTEQYF. The CDR3 DNA reads as TGTGCCAGAACGATTGACAGGGGGGCGCATACCGAGCAGTACTTC.

This clonotype was seen repeatedly, ten times or more. The chain combines TRBV24-1 with TRBJ1-6; D not resolved. The V and J ends lost 7 bases and 4 bases respectively, with 13 bases between them. Germline V gene lookup returns CDR1 KGHDR and CDR2 SFDVKD. The CDR3 length is 15 residues. CDR3 nucleotide sequence: TGTGCCACCAGGCTAACCCGGGCTTATAATTCACCCCTCCACTTT. This sequence encodes CATRLTRAYNSPLHF.

This clonotype was detected many times. V usage is TRBV9 and J usage is TRBJ2-5, with 13 nucleotides matching TRBD2. The CDR3 contains 16 residues. CDR1 and CDR2 from the germline V gene are SGDLS and YYNGEE. The junction had 8 bases not matched to a gene; V was cut back by 4 bases and J by 5 bases. Written as DNA, the CDR3 is TGTGCCAGCAGCACCGGACTAGCGGGAGATTGGGAGACCCAGTACTTC. The encoded protein is CASSTGLAGDWETQYF.

There are many counts of this clonotype. The genes are TRBV7-8 and TRBJ2-5; weak D call: TRBD2 (5 bases). Germline CDR1 is SGHVS and CDR2 is FQNEAQ. The CDR3 sequence is 14 residues long. Trimming took 5 bases from V and 1 from J, leaving 11 bases between them. In nucleotides, the CDR3 is TGTGCCAGCAGCACACTGGACTTCCAAGAGACCCAGTACTTC. Protein: CASSTLDFQETQYF.

This clonotype has only a few counts. The V and J genes are TRBV12-3 or TRBV12-4 and TRBJ2-7; D may be TRBD1 (6 bases). The V gene lost 5 bases and the J gene lost 5 bases, with 13 bases spanning the gap. The CDR3 covers 13 residues. The CDR3 here is CASSPGTTHEQYF. The CDR3 DNA reads TGTGCCAGCAGTCCCGGGACAACCCACGAGCAGTACTTC.

This chain joins TRBV20-1 and TRBJ1-1, with a weak D call TRBD1 (6 bases). Trimming removed 6 bases from V and 5 bases from J, with 19 bases in between. The germline gives CDR1 DFQATT, CDR2 SNEGSKA (reference sequence). The CDR3 sequence is 14 residues long. This chain's CDR3 is CSAEGGPGVTEAFF. In nucleotides, the CDR3 is TGCAGTGCCGAGGGGGGCCCGGGGGTTACTGAAGCTTTCTTT.

This clonotype was found many times. The junction departs from the called germline gene at one end, perhaps through a read error. The rearrangement joins TRBV28 to TRBJ2-7; 10 bases line up with TRBD2. Germline lookup yields CDR1 MDHEN and CDR2 SYDVKM. This CDR3 has 14 amino acids. The CDR3 DNA follows: TGTGCCAACAGTTTGAGCGGGAGGGCCTACGAGCAGTACTTC. Encoded protein: CANSLSGRAYEQYF.

About this clonotype itself: The junction does not match germline at one end; this may be a read error. The chain combines TRBV10-3 with TRBJ1-3; the D gene is possibly TRBD1 (6 bases). Per the germline V gene, CDR1 is ENHRY and CDR2 is SYGVKD. The CDR3 is made up of 15 amino acids. The CDR3 sequence is CAINNGDRAWDTISF. DNA for the CDR3: TGTGCCATCAATAACGGAGATCGGGCCTGGGACACCATATCTTTT.

At least ten counts were recorded for this clonotype. The chain links TRBV20-1 to TRBJ2-5; D not certain. CDR3 length: 14 amino acids. The V end was cut by 3 bases, the J end by 1 base, with 12 bases between. The V gene's germline CDR1 is DFQATT and CDR2 SNEGSKA (reference sequence). CDR3 in amino acids: CSARDGLVQETQYF. The CDR3 coding sequence is TGCAGTGCTAGGGACGGGCTAGTCCAAGAGACCCAGTACTTC.

The chain joins TRBV30 to TRBJ2-5, with 8 positions matching TRBD2. The germline V gene encodes CDR1 GTSNPN and CDR2 SVGIG (reference sequence). There are 13 residues in the CDR3. V shed 6 bases, J shed 1 base, and the junction held 4 bases outside the gene matches. Here the CDR3 reads CACTAGAQETQYF. The DNA of the CDR3 is TGTGCCTGTACAGCGGGGGCCCAAGAGACCCAGTACTTC.

This clonotype was recorded a few times. This chain joins TRBV10-3 and TRBJ2-7, with D perhaps TRBD2 (6 bases). This CDR3 comprises 14 residues. Germline assignment: CDR1 ENHRY and CDR2 SYGVKD. Between the trimmed V and J ends, which lost 0 bases and 3 bases, there was a span of 9 bases. CDR3 loop: CAISESGGIYEQYF. In DNA form, the CDR3 reads TGTGCCATCAGTGAGTCGGGCGGGATCTACGAGCAGTACTTC.

The sample holds one count of this clonotype. This chain uses TRBV28 with TRBJ1-2, with TRBD1 matching over 7 bases. Germline trimming cut 6 bases from V and 4 bases from J; bases unmatched to any gene: 11. This CDR3 has 15 amino acids. Germline V lookup: CDR1 MDHEN, CDR2 SYDVKM. This chain's CDR3 is CASRNPGQTTYGYTF. DNA for the CDR3: TGTGCCAGCAGAAACCCGGGACAGACGACCTATGGCTACACCTTC.